This passage covers 8 T cell receptor beta chains from one sample sequenced in a study of T cell changes during pregnancy in multiple sclerosis. The table came from immunoSEQ multiplex PCR; TCRdb's copy has only in-frame clones and leaves some out. The profile shows under 85,000 clones, 75% to 90% of them singletons. The material sequenced was peripheral blood, taken after pregnancy. These receptors were collected from a female donor in good health, enrolled as a control in a pregnancy study.

This sequence joins TRBV18 and TRBJ1-2; D not certain. The germline V gene encodes CDR1 KGHSH and CDR2 LQKENI. The V and J ends lost 1 base and 0 bases respectively, with 15 bases between them. The CDR3 length is 17 residues. The DNA for the CDR3 is TGTGCCAGCTCACCACGTAAAGGGAGTCCCTCTAACTATGGCTACACCTTC. It translates to CASSPRKGSPSNYGYTF.

V gene TRBV5-1 combines with J gene TRBJ2-3; 8 nucleotides agree with TRBD2. This CDR3 spans 16 amino acids. The V and J ends lost 1 base and 1 base, in that order; junction bases with no gene match: 5. CDR1 is SGHRS, CDR2 YFSETQ, per germline. The CDR3 is CASSLRGGGRTDTQYF. CDR3 bases: TGCGCCAGCAGCTTGAGAGGCGGGGGGCGCACAGATACGCAGTATTTT.

This clone appeared a single time. This chain connects TRBV15 to TRBJ1-1, with TRBD1 matching over 8 bases. The germline V gene encodes CDR1 LNHNV and CDR2 YYDKDF (reference sequence). V was pared by 5 bases and J by 11 bases, with 7 bases of the junction left unmatched. The CDR3 has 12 residues. The CDR3 reads CATSPWTGRAFF. The CDR3 DNA reads TGTGCCACCAGCCCTTGGACAGGGAGGGCTTTCTTT.

This chain connects TRBV10-3 to TRBJ2-1; a weak D match, TRBD2 (6 bases). CDR3 length: 10 residues. Germline V gene sequence: CDR1 ENHRY, CDR2 SYGVKD. Trimming shortened V by 8 bases and J by 7 bases, and 6 bases separated the two germline ends. CDR3 residues: CAIGGNEQFF. Here the CDR3 DNA reads TGTGCCATCGGGGGGAATGAGCAGTTCTTC.

V usage is TRBV29-1 and J usage is TRBJ2-6, with D maybe TRBD1 (6 bases). CDR1 is SQVTM and CDR2 is ANQGSEA in the germline V gene. This CDR3 region has 16 residues. Trimming took 6 bases from V and 0 from J, leaving 15 bases between them. The DNA for the CDR3 is TGCAGCGTCCCGGGACAAAGTTCCTCTGGGGCCAACGTCCTGACTTTC. This gives the protein CSVPGQSSSGANVLTF.

The sample holds one count of this clone. This chain's CDR3 is CASSHPPGSYNEQFF. Here the CDR3 DNA reads TGTGCCAGCAGCCATCCCCCCGGCTCCTACAATGAGCAGTTCTTC. This sequence joins TRBV5-6 and TRBJ2-1; no clear D gene. The V end was cut by 4 bases, the J end by 0 bases, with 11 bases between. The CDR3 length is 15 residues. Germline V CDR1 and CDR2: SGHDT, YYEEEE.

J is TRBJ2-1 and V is TRBV4-2, with D possibly matching TRBD2 (6 bases). CDR3 length: 16 residues. The V gene lost 2 bases and the J gene lost 4 bases, with 15 bases spanning the gap. Germline V gene lookup returns CDR1 LGHNA and CDR2 YNFKEQ. CDR3 in DNA: TGTGCCAGCAGCCAAACACCTAGCGAACGTTACAATGAGCAGTTCTTC. Protein product: CASSQTPSERYNEQFF.

The chain links TRBV6-1 to TRBJ1-5, with a tentative D call TRBD1 (5 bases). This CDR3 has 14 residues. The germline V and J ends were trimmed by 6 bases and 2 bases, with 11 bases remaining between them. Germline V gene sequence: CDR1 MNHNS, CDR2 SASEGT. Here the CDR3 reads CASRDDRGNQPQHF. The CDR3 DNA reads as TGTGCCAGCAGGGATGACAGAGGCAATCAGCCCCAGCATTTT.